This T cell receptor (beta chain) was profiled in a study of blood T cell repertoires in COVID-19. The overall study: The United States, Italy and Spain were the sources of the acute and convalescent COVID-19 samples. T cells, B-cell-depleted T cells, or PBMCs provided the cDNA or gDNA that served as material.

In the original workflow: The assay estimated nucleated cells by amplifying reference gene primers. Measured with immunoSEQ multiplex PCR; TCRdb has only the in-frame clones, and not every one. The D gene and trimming were derived from the DNA, and the V and J assignments and clone size from that table. The sample lists 25,000 to 30,000 clones, 80% to 90% occurring once. This CDR3 is 19 amino acids long. The ends lost 0 bases at V and 3 bases at J; junction bases unmatched: 8. Germline CDR1 reads SEHNR; CDR2 reads FQNEAQ (reference sequence). The V and J genes are TRBV7-9 and TRBJ2-6, with TRBD1 matching over 10 bases. The sequence was obtained from a human donor in a cohort sampled during active COVID-19. The sample comprised peripheral blood. The DNA of the CDR3 is TGTGCCAGCAGCTTAGCTACTGGACAGGGGGTATTTGGGGCCAACGTCCTGACTTTC. As protein: CASSLATGQGVFGANVLTF. Complete variable domain (other parts from reference TRBV7-9 and TRBJ2-6): DTGVSQNPRHKITKRGQNVTFRCDPISEHNRLYWYRQTLGQGPEFLTYFQNEAQLEKSRLLSDRFSAERPKGSFSTLEIQRTEQGDSAMYLCASSLATGQGVFGANVLTFGAGSRLTVL.